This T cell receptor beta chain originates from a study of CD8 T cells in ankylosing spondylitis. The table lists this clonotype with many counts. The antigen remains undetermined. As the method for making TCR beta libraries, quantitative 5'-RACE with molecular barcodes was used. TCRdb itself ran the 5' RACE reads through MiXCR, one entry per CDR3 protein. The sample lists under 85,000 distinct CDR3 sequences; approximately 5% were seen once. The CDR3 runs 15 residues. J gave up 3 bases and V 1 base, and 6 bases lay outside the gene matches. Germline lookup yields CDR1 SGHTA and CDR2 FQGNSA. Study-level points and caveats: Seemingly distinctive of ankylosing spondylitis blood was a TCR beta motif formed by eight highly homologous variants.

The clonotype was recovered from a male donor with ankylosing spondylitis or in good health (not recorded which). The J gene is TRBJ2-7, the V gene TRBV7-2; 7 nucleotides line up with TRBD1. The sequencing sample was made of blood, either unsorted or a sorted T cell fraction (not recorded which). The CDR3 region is CASSLGSGGNYEQYF. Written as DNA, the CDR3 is TGTGCCAGCAGCTTAGGTTCAGGGGGTAACTACGAGCAGTACTTC.